These 5 T cell receptor beta chains came from one sample sequenced in a study of blood T cell repertoires in COVID-19 (dated by TCRdb to about 2020). Receptor amplification or capture employed the immunoSEQ multiplex PCR assay. TCRdb limited this immuneACCESS table to in-frame rearrangements with V and J called. A share of clones is missing; checked studies link under half to unresolved V genes, and the rest is unexplained. Recorded for this sample are fewer than 350,000 clones; approximately 90% of them occurred a single time. In total, the top ten clones hold 2.3% of the sample. Sequenced input: PBMCs or T cells enriched from blood (not recorded which). The receptors were gathered from a woman in her thirties or forties with acute COVID-19.

The CDR3 loop is CASSFGYLNTEAFF. In nucleotides, the CDR3 is TGTGCCAGCAGTTTCGGGTATTTGAACACTGAAGCTTTCTTT. The chain employs TRBV27 and TRBJ1-1, with D unresolved. The V end lost 3 bases, the J end lost 0 bases, and 8 bases lay between the germline ends. Germline V gene lookup returns CDR1 MNHEY and CDR2 SMNVEV (reference sequence). CDR3 length: 14 amino acids.

This clone was observed many times. The gene calls are TRBV6-4 and TRBJ2-1; 10 bases are shared with TRBD2. Germline V gene data show CDR1 as MRHNA and CDR2 as SNTAGT. This CDR3 is built from 15 residues. V was clipped by 2 bases and J by 4 bases; unmatched bases: 2. As DNA, the CDR3 is TGTGCCAGCAGTGACAAAGCGGGGGGGTACAATGAGCAGTTCTTC. This encodes CASSDKAGGYNEQFF.

This clone showed up just once. The genes are TRBV18 and TRBJ1-4; no firm D call. The germline CDR1 and CDR2 sequences are KGHSH and LQKENI. The V end was cut by 6 bases, the J end by 12 bases, with 8 bases between. The CDR3 extends over 10 amino acids. CDR3 sequence (DNA): TGTGCCAGCTCCCTCTTTGAACTGTTTTTT. Its translation is CASSLFELFF.

The rearrangement joins TRBV3-1 (or the pseudogene TRBV3-2) to TRBJ2-2, with 7 bases aligning to TRBD1. The CDR3 is 19 amino acids. Germline V lookup: CDR1 LGHDT, CDR2 YNNKEL (reference sequence). Losses at the gene ends were 4 bases for V and 6 bases for J; bases not matched to a gene: 20. CDR3 nucleotides: TGTGCCAGCAGCCCACTAAAGACAGGGATCCTCTCCAGCGCCGGGGAGCTGTTTTTT. Its protein is CASSPLKTGILSSAGELFF.

The rearrangement uses TRBV5-5 and TRBJ2-1; 10 bases are a match to TRBD2. Germline trimming cut 3 bases from V and 6 bases from J; bases unmatched to any gene: 12. The CDR3 extends over 17 amino acids. In germline, CDR1 is SGHKS, CDR2 YYEKEE (reference sequence). The CDR3 loop is CASSSYLTSGTANEQFF. CDR3 DNA: TGTGCCAGCAGCTCATATCTTACTAGCGGGACGGCCAATGAGCAGTTCTTC.